This T cell receptor beta chain appears in the sequencing data of a study of blood T cell repertoires in COVID-19. Measured with immunoSEQ multiplex PCR; TCRdb has only the in-frame clones, and not every one. Found here are tens of thousands of clones, 86% of them singletons; the top ten hold 14%. V lost 5 bases, J lost 2 bases, and 13 bases lay in between. The CDR3 consists of 14 residues. The germline gives CDR1 LNHNV, CDR2 YYDKDF (reference sequence). This receptor was taken from a man aged 65 to 79 with acute or convalescent COVID-19. The sequenced sample was peripheral blood. The rearrangement links TRBV15 to TRBJ2-7, with D perhaps TRBD2 (6 bases). The CDR3 bases are TGTGCCACCAGCCCTAGCGCGTCCCCCTACGAGCAGTACTTC. Protein sequence: CATSPSASPYEQYF. Complete variable domain (other parts from reference TRBV15 and TRBJ2-7): DAMVIQNPRYQVTQFGKPVTLSCSQTLNHNVMYWYQQKSSQAPKLLFHYYDKDFNNEADTPDNFQSRRPNTSFCFLDIRSPGLGDTAMYLCATSPSASPYEQYFGPGTRLTVT.